These 23 T cell receptor beta chains came from one sample sequenced in a study of T cells in women clearing cervical HPV infection. Libraries were prepared by immunoSEQ multiplex PCR; TCRdb keeps only in-frame clonotypes and omits some of them. This sample's table has roughly 18,000 clones. Sequenced: blood buffy coat. The receptors were gathered from a woman between 18 and 69 years old with a cervical HPV16 infection that either progressed to CIN3+ or cleared (not recorded which).

A remark on this clone: The missing CDR3 end, 3 residues past where the read stops, is filled in from the germline J gene. The chain couples TRBV6-2 or TRBV6-3 to TRBJ2-7, with TRBD2 matching over 11 bases. There are 15 residues in the CDR3. V dropped 4 bases and J dropped 3; count of bases not matched to a gene: 5. CDR1 MNHEY and CDR2 SVGEGT come from the germline V gene. The CDR3 region is CASSWRLAGIYEQYF. The sequenced part of the CDR3 DNA is TGTGCCAGCAGTTGGCGACTAGCGGGGATCTACGAG.

Worth noting for this clone: The read terminates 3 residues ahead of where the CDR3 ends, so the germline J gene completes it. V usage is TRBV11-2 and J usage is TRBJ2-7; D is unclear. Germline CDR1 reads SGHAT; CDR2 reads FQNNGV. The germline V and J ends were trimmed by 0 bases and 2 bases, with 5 bases remaining between them. This CDR3 contains 13 residues. CDR3 loop: CASSLEAAYEQYF. CDR3 DNA (partial): TGTGCCAGCAGCTTAGAAGCCGCCTACGAG.

On this clone: The missing CDR3 end, 3 residues past where the read stops, is filled in from the germline J gene. The chain uses TRBV19 and TRBJ1-2, with D unresolved. The CDR3 sequence is 13 residues long. Germline CDR1 is LNHDA and CDR2 is SQIVND (reference sequence). The CDR3 here is CASSIDSADTYTF. The DNA read from the CDR3 is TGTGCCAGTAGTATAGACAGTGCAGATACC.

A note on this clone: With the read ending 3 residues before the CDR3 end, the germline J gene is used to fill in that end. The gene calls are TRBV19 and TRBJ2-7; a weak D match, TRBD2 (5 bases). CDR1 and CDR2 (germline): LNHDA, SQIVND (reference sequence). The CDR3 contains 11 residues. The V and J ends lost 9 bases and 4 bases respectively, with 10 bases between them. The CDR3 region is CASGRTYEQYF. The DNA read from the CDR3 is TGTGCCAGCGGACGGACTTACGAG.

Incomplete CDR3 DNA: TGCGCCAGCAGCCAAGATGGGGACACCTACACCGGGGAG. Residues: CASSQDGDTYTGE. In full, the CDR3 reads CASSQDGDTYTGELFF. The gene calls are TRBV4-1 and TRBJ2-2; D possibly corresponds to TRBD1 (6 bases). The sequenced fragment ends 3 residues before the CDR3 boundary, so the rest is inferred from the germline J gene. Germline V gene data show CDR1 as MGHRA and CDR2 as YSYEKL. Trimming pared 0 bases from V and 3 bases from J, leaving 11 bases between. The CDR3 totals 16 residues.

Notes on this clone: The read is 3 residues too short to cover the CDR3 end, so that end is filled in from the germline J gene. The chain links TRBV20-1 to TRBJ2-7, with D possibly matching TRBD2 (6 bases). The CDR3 consists of 13 residues. CDR1 is DFQATT and CDR2 is SNEGSKA in the germline V gene (reference sequence). Trimming shortened V by 2 bases and J by 3 bases, and 11 bases separated the two germline ends. The CDR3 sequence: CSARNSGYYEQYF. The covered CDR3 bases are TGCAGTGCTAGAAATAGCGGATACTACGAG.

On this clone: The CDR3 extends 3 residues past the end of the read, so its final part is completed from the germline J gene. The chain joins TRBV10-3 to TRBJ1-5; D gene uncertain. CDR1 and CDR2 (germline): ENHRY, SYGVKD. The CDR3 length is 13 residues. Trimming took 3 bases from V and 0 from J, leaving 3 bases between them. The CDR3: CAISDRSNQPQHF. The covered CDR3 bases are TGTGCCATCAGTGACCGTAGCAATCAGCCC.

In the case of this clone: The read gets to within 3 residues of the CDR3 end, and the germline J gene fills in the rest. The rearrangement joins TRBV7-9 to TRBJ1-2, with D perhaps TRBD1 (6 bases). The CDR3 is made up of 15 amino acids. In germline, CDR1 is SEHNR, CDR2 FQNEAQ (reference sequence). The CDR3 DNA, read in part, is TGTGCCAGCAGCAACGGGATACAGGGATTAGGCGGC. This gives the protein CASSNGIQGLGG. The entire CDR3 protein reads CASSNGIQGLGGYTF.

Turning to this clone: At one of its ends the junction is not consistent with the germline gene, which may arise from a read error. The CDR3 reads CASSQDPQSGTQYF. The covered CDR3 bases are TGCGCCAGCAGCCAAGATCCCCAATCCGGGACC. The chain combines TRBV4-2 with TRBJ2-5; D not certain. The read falls 3 residues short of the CDR3 end, and the missing part is taken from the germline J gene. The CDR3 is 14 amino acids. Germline V lookup: CDR1 LGHNA, CDR2 YNFKEQ.

Worth noting for this clone: The read comes to an end 3 residues before the CDR3 does, leaving the germline J gene to fill in the end. The V call is TRBV5-1, the J call TRBJ2-3; the D gene is possibly TRBD1 (5 bases). The CDR3 runs to 13 residues. V was trimmed by 5 bases and J by 3 bases, leaving 10 bases between them. Germline values: CDR1 SGHRS, CDR2 YFSETQ. CDR3 DNA (partial): TGCGCCAGCAGACAGGTCGAGACAGATACG. As protein: CASRQVETDT. The whole CDR3 reads CASRQVETDTQYF.

Worth noting for this clone: The CDR3 extends 3 residues past the end of the read, so its final part is completed from the germline J gene. The chain recombines TRBV28 with TRBJ2-2, with TRBD1 matching 8 bases. The CDR3 length is 15 residues. With 6 bases clipped from V and 2 bases from J, the junction kept 5 bases outside the gene matches. Germline V gene lookup returns CDR1 MDHEN and CDR2 SYDVKM. Incomplete CDR3 DNA: TGTGCCAGCAGAATGGGACAGGCTAACACCGGGGAG. It is translated as CASRMGQANTGE. The full CDR3 sequence reads CASRMGQANTGELFF.

Of note for this clone: The observed sequence ends 3 residues before the CDR3 terminus, with the missing tail filled in from the germline J gene. V gene TRBV5-1 combines with J gene TRBJ2-2; 14 nucleotides line up with TRBD2. This CDR3 comprises 15 residues. The V gene end was trimmed by 4 bases and the J gene end by 7 bases; junction bases not matched to a gene: 3. The germline V gene has CDR1 SGHRS and CDR2 YFSETQ. This chain's CDR3 is CASSGGTSGSGELFF. The covered CDR3 bases are TGCGCCAGCAGCGGAGGGACTAGCGGGAGCGGGGAG.

For this clone: The sequenced fragment ends 3 residues before the CDR3 boundary, so the rest is inferred from the germline J gene. J is TRBJ2-7 and V is TRBV7-9; possibly TRBD1 for D (7 bases). This CDR3 has 15 residues. The germline V and J ends were trimmed by 4 bases and 6 bases, with 19 bases remaining between them. Germline CDR1 SEHNR, CDR2 FQNEAQ (reference sequence). The CDR3 here is CASSSDRVQEGEQYF. Incomplete CDR3 DNA: TGTGCCAGCAGCTCAGACAGGGTACAGGAGGGCGAG.

Comments on this clone: The read stops 3 residues short of the end of the CDR3; the missing end is completed from the germline J gene. The chain couples TRBV18 to TRBJ2-3, with 10 bases lining up with TRBD2. Trimming removed 3 bases from V and 8 bases from J; junction bases left unmatched: 20. The CDR3 is 19 amino acids. Germline CDR1 KGHSH, CDR2 LQKENI. This CDR3 is CASSPTPHASGTSEGTQYF. Partial CDR3 DNA: TGTGCCAGCTCACCTACACCGCACGCCTCTGGGACTAGCGAGGGTACG.

Points on this clone: The sequence runs out 3 residues before the end of the CDR3; the remainder is reconstructed from the germline J gene. The rearrangement uses TRBV12-5 and TRBJ2-3; 7 bases match TRBD2. Germline V lookup: CDR1 LGHNT, CDR2 FRNRAP. The CDR3 runs 15 residues. The sequenced CDR3 bases are TGTGCTAGTGCCTTCACCGGGGGGTCACAAGAGACG. As protein: CASAFTGGSQET. The entire CDR3 is CASAFTGGSQETQYF.

As concerns this clone: The CDR3 extends 3 residues past the end of the read, so its final part is completed from the germline J gene. The genes are TRBV7-9 and TRBJ2-3; D uncertain. CDR3 size: 14 residues. V lost 2 bases to trimming and J lost 0 bases, with 6 bases between them. Germline CDR1 and CDR2: SEHNR and FQNEAQ (reference sequence). CDR3 region: CASSLSGSTDTQYF. The part of the CDR3 DNA that was read is TGTGCCAGCAGCTTATCCGGTAGCACAGATACG.

Notes on this clone: Sequencing ends 3 residues short of the CDR3 end; the germline J gene provides the rest. The chain employs TRBV29-1 and TRBJ2-3, with 7 bases identical to TRBD2. Germline V gives CDR1 SQVTM, CDR2 ANQGSEA. The V gene end was trimmed by 7 bases and the J gene end by 0 bases; junction bases not matched to a gene: 7. The length of the CDR3 is 14 residues. The sequenced part of the CDR3 DNA is TGCAGCGCTGGAGGGAGGGGTAGCACAGATACG. Protein sequence: CSAGGRGSTDT. The whole CDR3 sequence reads CSAGGRGSTDTQYF.

Worth noting for this clone: Read sequence stops 3 residues before the CDR3 end, and the germline J gene provides the missing end. This rearrangement joins TRBV5-4 to TRBJ2-1; D gene unclear. V was shortened by 5 bases and J by 8 bases, with 11 bases between the two germline ends. The CDR3 is made up of 12 amino acids. Germline V lookup: CDR1 SGHNT, CDR2 YYREEE (reference sequence). CDR3 region: CASSSGWDEQFF. CDR3 DNA (partial): TGTGCCAGCAGTTCGGGTTGGGATGAG.

A note on this clone: Read coverage stops 3 residues before the CDR3 terminus; the germline J gene supplies the remainder. The chain has TRBV2 and TRBJ1-2, with 9 positions matching TRBD1. The CDR3 contains 13 residues. Germline lookup yields CDR1 SNHLY and CDR2 FYNNEI. With V trimmed by 8 bases and J by 4 bases, 5 bases remained unmatched. CDR3 bases read: TGTGCCAGCCCGACGACAGGGGGCTATGGC. Translated, it gives CASPTTGGYG. The full CDR3 reads CASPTTGGYGYTF.

Regarding this clone: The sequenced fragment ends 3 residues before the CDR3 boundary, so the rest is inferred from the germline J gene. V gene TRBV12-5 combines with J gene TRBJ2-1; D unresolved. Trimming took 0 bases from V and 3 from J, leaving 9 bases between them. The germline V gene encodes CDR1 LGHNT and CDR2 FRNRAP. The CDR3 loop spans 15 amino acids. This chain's CDR3 is CASGLVQGFYNEQFF. The sequenced part of the CDR3 DNA is TGTGCTAGTGGTTTGGTACAAGGTTTCTACAATGAG.

On this clone: Read data end 3 residues before the CDR3 end; the end is taken from the germline J gene. This chain connects TRBV2 to TRBJ2-1; TRBD1 agrees at 8 bases. Per the germline V gene, CDR1 is SNHLY and CDR2 is FYNNEI. The CDR3 extends over 15 amino acids. V trimming: 7 bases; J trimming: 5 bases; junction bases outside the gene matches: 10. The chain's CDR3 is CASTPGQVSHNEQFF. The CDR3 DNA, read in part, is TGTGCCAGCACGCCGGGACAGGTGTCCCACAATGAG. The entire variable domain, with the rest obtained from reference TRBV2 and TRBJ2-1, is as follows: EPEVTQTPSHQVTQMGQEVILRCVPISNHLYFYWYRQILGQKVEFLVSFYNNEISEKSEIFDDQFSVERPDGSNFTLKIRSTKLEDSAMYFCASTPGQVSHNEQFFGPGTRLTVL.

The CDR3 loop is CASSPDSNYGQYF. CDR3 DNA, as far as it was read: TGTGCCAGCTCGCCGGACAGTAACTATGGT. V and J are TRBV18 and TRBJ2-4; tentative D call: TRBD1 (6 bases). The read terminates 3 residues ahead of where the CDR3 ends, so the germline J gene completes it. Germline lookup yields CDR1 KGHSH and CDR2 LQKENI. The CDR3 sequence is 13 residues long.

Incomplete CDR3 DNA: TGTGCCAGCAGCCAGATTCTTTTTGGGACAGGTGAAGATGGC. Its translation: CASSQILFGTGEDG. The entire CDR3 protein reads CASSQILFGTGEDGYTF. The rearrangement uses TRBV14 and TRBJ1-2, with 8 bases identical to TRBD1. The read gets to within 3 residues of the CDR3 end, and the germline J gene fills in the rest. CDR3 length: 17 amino acids. With V trimmed by 3 bases and J by 6 bases, 15 bases remained unmatched. Germline V gene sequence: CDR1 SGHDN, CDR2 FVKESK.